This T cell receptor (beta chain) was identified in a study of T-cell memory formation after mild COVID-19 (dated by TCRdb to the early 2020s). Concerning the study at large: TCR sequence clusters from the two donors were found to be largely donor specific. In a couple of donors, T-cell clones that expanded and contracted after mild COVID-19 were tracked by sequencing TCRalpha and TCRbeta repertoires over time. The cohort was made up of two young adult volunteers, one female and one male, who were previously healthy.

What the study reported, not specific to this receptor: The second-wave clones that peaked on day 37 were not confirmed to be SARS-CoV-2 specific. Some responding clones were detected in pre-infection memory, which suggested that pre-existing cross-reactive memory T cells had joined the SARS-CoV-2 response. Only a couple of mild cases were covered by the study, and larger cohorts that include severe cases with pre-infection samples were considered necessary. Balanced CD4/CD8 phenotypes were observed for clones contracting from day 15 to 85, whereas a bias towards CD4+ was observed for a second wave of clones expanding from day 15 to 37. Contracting CD4+ clones were located mainly in the CM and EM memory subsets, whereas CD8+ clones were found to be enriched in EMRA.

This clonotype was found a few times. It has no known antigen specificity. Qualities for individual bases were not recorded, and no much larger clone is one base off. Trimming accounts for 2 bases at V and 14 bases at J, while the number of junction bases matched to no gene is 11. From the cysteine through the phenylalanine, the CDR3 covers 15 amino acids. CDR3 DNA is the only sequence kept; it has 45 bases, read in frame from the first base. From the germline V gene, CDR1 is MGHRA and CDR2 is YSYEKL. Sequencing used an Illumina NovaSeq 6000. TCRalpha and TCRbeta cDNA libraries were built by 5'RACE with constant-segment primers, adding sample barcodes and unique molecular identifiers. RNA was extracted from every sample with Trizol reagent. Amplification of the libraries took two PCR steps, and the second step added a second sample barcode plus Illumina TruSeq adapters. Libraries were sequenced on an Illumina NovaSeq with 2 x 150 bp paired-end reads. Concerning the study's data processing: The reads were demultiplexed and collapsed into UMI-guided consensus sequences using migec v1.2.7. With mixcr v2.1.11, UMI consensuses were aligned to TRA and TRB V and J templates and assembled into clonotypes. A clonotype was counted as expanded or contracted only if both edgeR and NoisET called the change significant, with noise models trained on biological replicates. For edgeR calls, a false discovery rate-adjusted p below 0.01 and a log2 fold-change threshold of 1 were applied. PCA with hierarchical clustering of max-normalized trajectories of the 1000 most abundant clonotypes was used as exploratory dynamics analysis. Separately sequenced CD4+ and CD8+ repertoires were used to assign a CD4 or CD8 phenotype to each responding clone. The public reads were quality trimmed at Q25 with fastp and then assembled into clones with MiXCR by TCRdb, keeping productive beta chains. For every CDR3 protein sequence, its rows merge into one entry that carries the most common genes and DNA. TCRdb, not the original authors, processed these V and J calls. The sample table holds about 130,000 distinct CDR3 sequences, of which approximately 25% were seen once. Roughly a quarter of the sample is in the top ten clones.

PBMCs were isolated by Ficoll-Paque density gradient centrifugation. The chain is assembled from TRBV4-1 and TRBJ1-6; TRBD1 matches 8 bases in the middle. The specimen was PBMCs or a T cell subset sorted from them (not recorded which). This clonotype was sampled from an adult woman who had mild COVID-19 (a few samples of this study predate the infection). The sample titles of this study are shuffled in the database, so cell type and time point are left out; the donor was told from shared clones. CDR3 sequence: CASSQYDRGIQSLHF. The base sequence is TGCGCCAGCAGCCAATACGACAGGGGTATTCAATCCCTCCACTTT.